These T cell receptor beta chains were read from a single sample in a study of T-cell memory formation after mild COVID-19. TCRdb re-called the 5' RACE reads through MiXCR, storing one row per CDR3 protein. The sample consists of hundreds of thousands of distinct CDR3 sequences, 8.2% of them appearing once. The specimen sequenced was PBMCs or a T cell subset sorted from them (not recorded which). The receptor set was obtained from a man aged 18 to 30 who had mild COVID-19 (a few samples of this study predate the infection). Cell type and time point are not known. The conserved cysteine and the conserved F or W are not part of the CDR3 here. Fields, in order: CDR3 protein, V gene, J gene.

ASGPGGLNTGELF	TRBV6-5	TRBJ2-2
ASSLRMRGLADTQY	TRBV11-2	TRBJ2-3
ASSYERGGQETQY	TRBV6-5	TRBJ2-5
ASSLAPQDKHEKLF	TRBV4-1	TRBJ1-4
SVEDQFLRGSETQY	TRBV29-1	TRBJ2-5
ASSQVPGEDGTEAF	TRBV14	TRBJ1-1
ASSSDSTGELF	TRBV7-3	TRBJ2-2
ASSLPPSLNSPLH	TRBV11-2	TRBJ1-6
IGTGGRFNEKLF	TRBV20-1	TRBJ1-4
ASSYSGRHRVSTDTQY	TRBV6-6	TRBJ2-3
ASSPTGGAGSTDTQY	TRBV5-4	TRBJ2-3
ASSFGQGQEQY	TRBV7-6	TRBJ2-7
ATSRGQGTTDTQY	TRBV15	TRBJ2-3
ASSSAGEGVTEAF	TRBV6-5	TRBJ1-1
SARVVSPTGAEETQY	TRBV20-1	TRBJ2-5
ASGWTASGYT	TRBV27	TRBJ1-2
ASSYDSTNEQY	TRBV6-5	TRBJ2-7
ASSYRDGRLGNSPLH	TRBV27	TRBJ1-6
ASSPQGNYEQY	TRBV6-5	TRBJ2-7
ASSQVQGGPF	TRBV3-1	TRBJ1-1
ASSVQGARGKLF	TRBV2	TRBJ1-4
ASSLLDEQY	TRBV7-9	TRBJ2-7
ASTEGAVTNYGYT	TRBV6-6	TRBJ1-2
ASSNRLASEKLF	TRBV4-1	TRBJ1-4
ASSEYHGNEKLF	TRBV25-1	TRBJ1-4
ASSPWGVETQY	TRBV6-5	TRBJ2-5
ASTRQGALGTQY	TRBV12-3/TRBV12-4	TRBJ2-3
ASSQDPGAAGELF	TRBV3-1	TRBJ2-2
ASSPNSGYEQY	TRBV7-2	TRBJ2-7
ATSDTPEDTQY	TRBV24-1	TRBJ2-3
ASSQVISGRETQY	TRBV4-3	TRBJ2-5
ASSLDQLGSPLH	TRBV5-1	TRBJ1-6
ASRTASGETQY	TRBV12-3/TRBV12-4	TRBJ2-5
ATSDGLAGSVFSEQF	TRBV24-1	TRBJ2-1
ASSQEGGHLSEAF	TRBV4-1	TRBJ1-1
DSSFRQNTEAF	TRBV5-1	TRBJ1-1
ASSSGLAGPTDTQY	TRBV11-2	TRBJ2-3
AISESQRLAGATSTGELF	TRBV10-3	TRBJ2-2
ASSQDRTSQF	TRBV4-2	TRBJ2-1
ATSREGAANEKLF	TRBV15	TRBJ1-4
ASSYRTETYEQY	TRBV6-5	TRBJ2-7
ASSDKDVLETQY	TRBV4-1	TRBJ2-5
ASSLIQRQGFDEQF	TRBV7-9	TRBJ2-1
ATSDSRGAAF	TRBV24-1	TRBJ1-1
ATSERTGLSGELF	TRBV24-1	TRBJ2-2
ASSWGEALRNEQY	TRBV5-1	TRBJ2-7
ASSTLGEQF	TRBV7-9	TRBJ2-1
ASSFQIIAGGSTDTQY	TRBV5-1	TRBJ2-3
ASSTSPDRGREF	TRBV6-2/TRBV6-3	TRBJ2-1
AISIAGGETQY	TRBV10-3	TRBJ2-5
ASSYRPANTGELF	TRBV6-5	TRBJ2-2
ASSLGYIGLGTGELF	TRBV6-6	TRBJ2-2
ASSRGAGSTDTQY	TRBV27	TRBJ2-3
ASSQGQNNEKLF	TRBV4-3	TRBJ1-4